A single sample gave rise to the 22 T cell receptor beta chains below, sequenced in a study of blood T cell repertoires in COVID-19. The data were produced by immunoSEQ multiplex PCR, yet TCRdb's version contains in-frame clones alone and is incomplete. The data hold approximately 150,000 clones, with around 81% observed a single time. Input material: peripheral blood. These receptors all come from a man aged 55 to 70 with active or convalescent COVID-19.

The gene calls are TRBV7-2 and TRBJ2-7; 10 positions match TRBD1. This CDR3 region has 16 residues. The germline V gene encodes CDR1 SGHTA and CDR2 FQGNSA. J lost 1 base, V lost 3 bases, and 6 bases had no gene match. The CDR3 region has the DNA TGTGCCAGCAGCTTCGTGACAGGGGGCGCGTCCTACGAGCAGTACTTC. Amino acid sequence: CASSFVTGGASYEQYF. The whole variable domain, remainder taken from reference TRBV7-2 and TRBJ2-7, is GAGVSQSPSNKVTEKGKDVELRCDPISGHTALYWYRQSLGQGLEFLIYFQGNSAPDKSGLPSDRFSAERTGGSVSTLTIQRTQQEDSAVYLCASSFVTGGASYEQYFGPGTRLTVT.

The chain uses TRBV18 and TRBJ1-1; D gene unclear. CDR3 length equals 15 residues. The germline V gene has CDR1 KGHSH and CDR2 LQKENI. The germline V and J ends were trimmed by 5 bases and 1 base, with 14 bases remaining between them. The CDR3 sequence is CASSGRRSRNTEAFF. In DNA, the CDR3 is TGTGCCAGCTCAGGTAGGAGGAGCCGGAACACTGAAGCTTTCTTT.

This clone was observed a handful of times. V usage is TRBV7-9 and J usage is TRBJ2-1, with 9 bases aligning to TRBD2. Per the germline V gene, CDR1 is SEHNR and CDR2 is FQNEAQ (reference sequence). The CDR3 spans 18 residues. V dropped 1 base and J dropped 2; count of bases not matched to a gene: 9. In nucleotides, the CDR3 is TGTGCCAGCAGCTTAGTTCGGTTTAGCGGGAGCCCCTACAATGAGCAGTTCTTC. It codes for CASSLVRFSGSPYNEQFF.

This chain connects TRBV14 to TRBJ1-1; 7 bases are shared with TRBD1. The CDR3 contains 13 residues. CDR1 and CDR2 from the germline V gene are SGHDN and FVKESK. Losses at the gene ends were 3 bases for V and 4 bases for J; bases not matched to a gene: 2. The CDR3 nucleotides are TGTGCCAGCAGCCAGGAGGGGGCCACTGAAGCTTTCTTT. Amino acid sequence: CASSQEGATEAFF. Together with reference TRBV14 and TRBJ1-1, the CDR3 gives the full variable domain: EAGVTQFPSHSVIEKGQTVTLRCDPISGHDNLYWYRRVMGKEIKFLLHFVKESKQDESGMPNNRFLAERTGGTYSTLKVQPAELEDSGVYFCASSQEGATEAFFGQGTRLTVV.

The CDR3 sequence: CASSETGFWFF. Here the CDR3 DNA reads TGCGCCAGCAGCGAAACCGGGTTTTGGTTCTTC. The V call is TRBV5-1, the J call TRBJ2-1; D is uncertain. Germline CDR1 is SGHRS and CDR2 is YFSETQ. CDR3 length: 11 amino acids. Trimming removed 4 bases at V and 15 bases at J, with 14 bases between. Filled out from reference TRBV5-1 and TRBJ2-1, the complete variable domain reads KAGVTQTPRYLIKTRGQQVTLSCSPISGHRSVSWYQQTPGQGLQFLFEYFSETQRNKGNFPGRFSGRQFSNSRSEMNVSTLELGDSALYLCASSETGFWFFGPGTRLTVL.

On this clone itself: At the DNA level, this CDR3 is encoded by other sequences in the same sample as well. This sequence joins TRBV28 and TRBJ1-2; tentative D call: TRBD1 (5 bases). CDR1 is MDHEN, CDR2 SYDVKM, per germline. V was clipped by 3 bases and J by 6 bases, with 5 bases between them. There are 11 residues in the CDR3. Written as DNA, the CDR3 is TGTGCCAGCAGTTTCAGGGATGGCTACACCTTC. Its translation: CASSFRDGYTF.

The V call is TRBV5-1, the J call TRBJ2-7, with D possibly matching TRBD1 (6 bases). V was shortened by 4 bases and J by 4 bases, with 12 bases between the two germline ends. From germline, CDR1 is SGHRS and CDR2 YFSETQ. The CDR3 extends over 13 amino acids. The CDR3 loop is CASSIGTGYEQYF. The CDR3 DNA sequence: TGCGCCAGCAGCATAGGAACAGGGTACGAGCAGTACTTC. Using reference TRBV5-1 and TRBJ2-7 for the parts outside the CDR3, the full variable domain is KAGVTQTPRYLIKTRGQQVTLSCSPISGHRSVSWYQQTPGQGLQFLFEYFSETQRNKGNFPGRFSGRQFSNSRSEMNVSTLELGDSALYLCASSIGTGYEQYFGPGTRLTVT.

Here the CDR3 DNA reads TGCAGCGTTGAAGGCGGACTAGCGGGGGGGACTGAGACCCAGTACTTC. Its translation is CSVEGGLAGGTETQYF. The V and J genes are TRBV29-1 and TRBJ2-5, with 15 bases identical to TRBD2. Losses at the gene ends were 1 base for V and 5 bases for J; bases not matched to a gene: 5. CDR3 length equals 16 residues. From germline, CDR1 is SQVTM and CDR2 ANQGSEA.

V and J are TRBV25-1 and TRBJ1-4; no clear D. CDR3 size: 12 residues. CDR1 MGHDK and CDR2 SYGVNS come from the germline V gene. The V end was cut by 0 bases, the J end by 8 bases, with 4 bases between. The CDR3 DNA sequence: TGTGCCAGCAGTGAATATAGCGAAAAACTGTTTTTT. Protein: CASSEYSEKLFF.

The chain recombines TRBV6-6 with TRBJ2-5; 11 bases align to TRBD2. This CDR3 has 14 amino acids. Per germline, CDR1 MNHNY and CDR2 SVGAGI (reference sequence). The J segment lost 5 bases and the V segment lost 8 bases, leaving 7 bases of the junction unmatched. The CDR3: CASWLAGGRETQYF. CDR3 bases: TGTGCCAGCTGGTTAGCGGGGGGGCGGGAGACCCAGTACTTC.

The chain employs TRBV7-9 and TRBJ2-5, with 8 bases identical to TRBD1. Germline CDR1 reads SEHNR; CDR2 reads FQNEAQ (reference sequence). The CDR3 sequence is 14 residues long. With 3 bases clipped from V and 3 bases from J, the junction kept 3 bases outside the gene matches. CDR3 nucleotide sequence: TGTGCCAGCAGCTTGCGGACAGGGAAAGAGACCCAGTACTTC. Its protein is CASSLRTGKETQYF.

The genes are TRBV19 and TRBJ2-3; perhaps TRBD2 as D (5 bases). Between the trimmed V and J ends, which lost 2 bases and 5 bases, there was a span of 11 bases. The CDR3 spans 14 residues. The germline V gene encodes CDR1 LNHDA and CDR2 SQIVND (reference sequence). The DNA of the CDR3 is TGTGCCAGTAGTATAAGGATAGGGAGAGATACGCAGTATTTT. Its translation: CASSIRIGRDTQYF. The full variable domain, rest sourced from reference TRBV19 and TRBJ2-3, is DGGITQSPKYLFRKEGQNVTLSCEQNLNHDAMYWYRQDPGQGLRLIYYSQIVNDFQKGDIAEGYSVSREKKESFPLTVTSAQKNPTAFYLCASSIRIGRDTQYFGPGTRLTVL.

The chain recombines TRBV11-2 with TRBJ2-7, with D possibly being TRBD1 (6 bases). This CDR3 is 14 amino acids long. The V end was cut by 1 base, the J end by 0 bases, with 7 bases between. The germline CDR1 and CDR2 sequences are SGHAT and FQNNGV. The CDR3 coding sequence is TGTGCCAGCAGCTTAGGGGGGCCCTCCTACGAGCAGTACTTC. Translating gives CASSLGGPSYEQYF.

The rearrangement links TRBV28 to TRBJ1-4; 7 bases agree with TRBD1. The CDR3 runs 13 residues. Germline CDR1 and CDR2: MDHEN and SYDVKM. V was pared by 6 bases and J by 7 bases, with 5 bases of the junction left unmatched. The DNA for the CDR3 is TGTGCCAGCAGACTGACAGGGTCTGAAAAACTGTTTTTT. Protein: CASRLTGSEKLFF.

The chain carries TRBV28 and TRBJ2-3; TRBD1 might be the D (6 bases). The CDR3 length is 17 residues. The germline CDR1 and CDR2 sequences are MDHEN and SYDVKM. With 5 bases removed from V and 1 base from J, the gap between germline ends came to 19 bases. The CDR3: CASSRPGTWAGTDTQYF. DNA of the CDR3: TGTGCCAGCAGTCGTCCCGGGACATGGGCGGGCACAGATACGCAGTATTTT.

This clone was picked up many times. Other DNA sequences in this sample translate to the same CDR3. The CDR3: CASSKGDTYEQYF. The DNA of the CDR3 is TGCGCCAGCAGTAAAGGGGATACCTACGAGCAGTACTTC. The chain has TRBV10-1 and TRBJ2-7, with D possibly matching TRBD1 (5 bases). Germline V gives CDR1 WNHNN, CDR2 SYGVQD (reference sequence). Between the trimmed V and J ends, which lost 5 bases and 2 bases, there was a span of 10 bases. The CDR3 has 13 amino acids.

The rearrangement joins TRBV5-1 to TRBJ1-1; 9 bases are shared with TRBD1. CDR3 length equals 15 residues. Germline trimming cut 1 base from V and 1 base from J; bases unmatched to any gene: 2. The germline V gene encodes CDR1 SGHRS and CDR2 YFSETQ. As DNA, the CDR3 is TGCGCCAGCAGCTTGCAACAGGGGGCGAACACTGAAGCTTTCTTT. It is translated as CASSLQQGANTEAFF.

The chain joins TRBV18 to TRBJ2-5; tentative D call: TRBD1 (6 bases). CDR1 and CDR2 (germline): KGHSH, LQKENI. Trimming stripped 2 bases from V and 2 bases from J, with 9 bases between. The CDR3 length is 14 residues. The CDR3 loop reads CASSPGQIQETQYF. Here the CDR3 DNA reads TGTGCCAGCTCACCAGGACAGATTCAAGAGACCCAGTACTTC.

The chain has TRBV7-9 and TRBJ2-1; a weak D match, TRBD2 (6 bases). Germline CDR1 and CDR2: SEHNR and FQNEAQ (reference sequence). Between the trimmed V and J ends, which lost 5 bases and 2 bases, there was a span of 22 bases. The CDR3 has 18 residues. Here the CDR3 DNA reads TGTGCCAGCAGCCCCCCTTATTCCCATAGCGGCACCTACAATGAGCAGTTCTTC. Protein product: CASSPPYSHSGTYNEQFF.

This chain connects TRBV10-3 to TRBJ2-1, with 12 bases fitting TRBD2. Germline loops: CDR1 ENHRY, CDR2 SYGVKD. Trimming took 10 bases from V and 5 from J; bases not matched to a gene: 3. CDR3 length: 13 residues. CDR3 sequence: CATGLAGNNEQFF. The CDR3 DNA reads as TGTGCCACTGGACTAGCGGGGAACAATGAGCAGTTCTTC.

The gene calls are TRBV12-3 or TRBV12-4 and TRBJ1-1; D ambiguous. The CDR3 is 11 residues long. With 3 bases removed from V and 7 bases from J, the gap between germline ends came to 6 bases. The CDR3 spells CASSLIGEAFF. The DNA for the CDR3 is TGTGCCAGCAGTTTGATCGGTGAAGCTTTCTTT.

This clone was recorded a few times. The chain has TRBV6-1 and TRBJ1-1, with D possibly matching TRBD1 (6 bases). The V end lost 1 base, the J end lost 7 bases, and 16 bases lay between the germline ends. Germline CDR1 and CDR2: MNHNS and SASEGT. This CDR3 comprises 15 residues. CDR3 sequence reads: CASSEVIGGASEAFF. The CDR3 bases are TGTGCCAGCAGTGAAGTAATTGGGGGCGCGAGTGAAGCTTTCTTT.